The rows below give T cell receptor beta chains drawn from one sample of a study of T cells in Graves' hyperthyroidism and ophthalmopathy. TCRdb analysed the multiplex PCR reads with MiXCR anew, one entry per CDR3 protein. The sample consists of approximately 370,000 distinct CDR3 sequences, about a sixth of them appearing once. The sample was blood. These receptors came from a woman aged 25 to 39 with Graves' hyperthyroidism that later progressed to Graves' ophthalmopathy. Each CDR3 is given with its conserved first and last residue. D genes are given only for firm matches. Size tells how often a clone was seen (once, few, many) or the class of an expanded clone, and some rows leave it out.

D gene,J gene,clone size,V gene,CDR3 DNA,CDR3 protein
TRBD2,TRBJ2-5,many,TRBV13,TGTGCCAGCAGCTCCCCAATAGCGGGGCGTGAGACCCAGTACTTC,CASSSPIAGRETQYF
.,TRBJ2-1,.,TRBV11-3,TGTGCCAGCAGCTTAAAGGGGGGCGAGCAGTTCTTC,CASSLKGGEQFF
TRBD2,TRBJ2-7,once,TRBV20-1,TGCAGTGCTAGAGATTTGCCTAGCGGAACCTACGAGCAGTACTTC,CSARDLPSGTYEQYF
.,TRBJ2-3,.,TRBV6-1,TGTGCCAGCATGCTGGAGTCAGCACGTCTAGATACGCAGTATTTT,CASMLESARLDTQYF
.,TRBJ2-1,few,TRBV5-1,TGCGCCAGCAGCTTGGTCAGCGGGCGGGGAGCCTACAATGAGCAGTTCTTC,CASSLVSGRGAYNEQFF
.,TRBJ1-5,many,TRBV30,TGTGCCTGGTCCCTCTCCGGCGGGTCTAGCAATCAGCCCCAGCATTTT,CAWSLSGGSSNQPQHF
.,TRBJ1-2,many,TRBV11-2,TGTGCCAGCAGCTTAGTAGGTTCCTATGGCTACACCTTC,CASSLVGSYGYTF
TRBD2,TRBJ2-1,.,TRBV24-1,TGTGCCACCAGTGGGGGACTAGCGGGAGGACCTAGCTCCTACAATGAGCAGTTCTTC,CATSGGLAGGPSSYNEQFF
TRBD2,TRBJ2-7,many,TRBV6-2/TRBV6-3,TGTGCCACCACGGGGGGGACACCTGTGGAGCAGTACTTC,CATTGGTPVEQYF
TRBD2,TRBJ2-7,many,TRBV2,TGTGCCAGCAGTTTAGCGGGAATCTACGAGCAGTACTTC,CASSLAGIYEQYF
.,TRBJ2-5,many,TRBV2,TGTGCCAGCAGTGCCACACACAGGGTGGAGACCCAGTACTTC,CASSATHRVETQYF
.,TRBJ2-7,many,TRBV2,TGTGCCAGCAGTGCGGACCCCCGCGGAGCCTACGAGCAGTACTTC,CASSADPRGAYEQYF
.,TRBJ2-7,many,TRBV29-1,TGCAGCGTTGAAGATCGAGGGCTTACGGGAGAGCAGTACTTC,CSVEDRGLTGEQYF
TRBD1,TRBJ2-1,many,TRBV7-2,TGTGCCAGCAGCTCGGGACAGGCCCCCGCTTACAATGAGCAGTTCTTC,CASSSGQAPAYNEQFF
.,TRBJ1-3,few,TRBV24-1,TGTGCCACCAGTGACGGCAGGGCGACCTCTGGAAACACCATATATTTT,CATSDGRATSGNTIYF
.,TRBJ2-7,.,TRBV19,TGTGCCAGTAGTCCCGCGGCGCACTACGAGCAGTACTTC,CASSPAAHYEQYF
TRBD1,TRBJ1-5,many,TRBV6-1,TGTGCCAGCAGACCTACCGACAGGGGTGGTCGCAATCAGCCCCAGCATTTT,CASRPTDRGGRNQPQHF
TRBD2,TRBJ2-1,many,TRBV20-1,TGCAGTGCTCCCTCCCAGACTAGCGGGAGTGGCGATGAGCAGTTCTTC,CSAPSQTSGSGDEQFF
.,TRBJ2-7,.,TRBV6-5,TGTGCCAGCAGTTACTCGGCAGGGGCTTCCCAAAAGCAGTACTTC,CASSYSAGASQKQYF
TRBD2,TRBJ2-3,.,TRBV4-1,TGCGCCAGCAGCCAAGAAGGTAGCGGGAGGGCCTCTACGCAGTATTTT,CASSQEGSGRASTQYF
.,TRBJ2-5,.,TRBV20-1,TGCAGTGCTAGCCCTTGGAGGGGGGAAGAAGAGACCCAGTACTTC,CSASPWRGEEETQYF
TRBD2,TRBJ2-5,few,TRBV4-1,TGCGCCAGCAGCCACGGGACGGGACTAGAACGGGTGACCCAGTACTTC,CASSHGTGLERVTQYF
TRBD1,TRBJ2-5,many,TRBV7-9,TGTGCCAGCAGCTCCTACCGAGACAGGGACAAAGAGACCCAGTACTTC,CASSSYRDRDKETQYF
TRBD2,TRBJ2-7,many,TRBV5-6,TGTGCCAGCAGCTTGTATGGACTAGCGTCGTACGAGCAGTACTTC,CASSLYGLASYEQYF